The T cell receptor (beta chain) under discussion was sequenced for a study of cytomegalovirus exposure and HLA in healthy donors (dated by TCRdb to about 2017). General notes on the study: According to an earlier analysis of 550 to 750 of the donors, 150 million to 200 million T cells yielded 90 million to 130 million unique TCR beta sequences and 276 Gb of sequence data. Across 300 to 400 genotyped donors of the cohort, an average of about 220,000 unique TCR beta nucleotide sequences per donor were sequenced, and about a sixth of those sequences were non-productive. The T cell repertoires of around 730 subjects were profiled by immunosequencing and related to cytomegalovirus serostatus. To predict cytomegalovirus infection status, the study brought together high-throughput TCR immunosequencing, statistical association of individual TCRs with disease status, and machine learning. Besides the first cohort of approximately 670 subjects, a separate validation cohort made up of 120 different subjects was used. In an earlier analysis of several hundred of the donors, high-throughput TCR beta sequencing was used to judge whether each TCR beta V gene segment behaved as functional or pseudogenic. A handful of DR-DQ haplotypes were treated as single units for association and clustering because of strong linkage in the cohort. In the later analysis, no new phenotypic data were used to find candidate immune exposures; instead, reliance was placed on TCR beta sequences and their occurrence across donors. The aim of the study was to test whether cataloging public T cell receptors could identify signatures of past pathogen exposure. A later genetic analysis took genome-wide SNP genotypes for about 55% of the 666 donors and used that subset as a discovery cohort. Class I and class II HLA loci were covered by the typing at four-digit resolution. Of the approximately 400 genotyped donors, approximately 80% were placed in the genetic ancestry cluster associated with self-reported Caucasian donors. Donor age, sex, ethnicity and CMV serostatus were compiled together with the repertoire data. The number of typed donors differed by locus: about 629-630 for A, B, C, DRB1 and DQB1; some 500 for DQA1; roughly 600 for DPA1; and 400 to 480 for DPB1. A later analysis re-analyzed previously published TCR beta repertoires from several hundred donors and added high-resolution HLA genotyping to study TCR occurrence patterns. Every discovery cohort repertoire had been produced on one sequencing platform. About 280 gigabases of sequencing data and roughly 81 million unique TCR sequences made up an early release that covered 640 HLA-typed donors.

About this clone: The antigen it binds to is not known. No clone much larger than this one lies a single base away; base qualities are absent.

Beyond this particular receptor, the publication reports: CMV serostatus was the only immune exposure information available for the cohort. Because counts were too low, around 18 rarely observed V segments, including chromosome 9 orphons, were left out of the earlier analysis of several hundred of the donors. Compared with the roughly 670-donor mean, donors in an Asian-associated ancestry cluster had fewer N-insertions in productive TCRs, according to a later genetic analysis. In a later analysis, most CMV-associated TCR beta chains were found to appear HLA-restricted, with HLA associations seemingly driven largely by CMV exposure. A group of highly shared sequence variants was considered likely to be a technical artifact of the sequencing pipeline. The authors suggested that the approach could potentially be extended to other disease states and immunological phenotypes. In an earlier analysis of about 550 of the donors, most TCR beta V segments were observed in productive rearrangements about 87% or about 30% of the time, broadly matching IMGT annotations. An association between a missense DCLRE1C variant and V-gene and J-gene trimming of TCR beta chains was found in a later genetic analysis and replicated in an independent cohort. Some IMGT-functional V segments, including TRBV6-2 and TRBV6-3, could not be told apart with the 87-base-pair reads, so those segments were excluded. In a later analysis, HLA-associated TCR beta chains were found to be more clonally expanded and to have lower generation probabilities than equally common non-associated chains. Specific HLA alleles were associated with 15,000 to 20,000 TCR beta sequences at a false discovery rate of 0.05 in a later analysis. Assigning TCR associations to individual alleles was difficult when HLA alleles, especially DR and DQ, strongly co-occurred. In vitro tests confirmed that a few of the cytomegalovirus-associated TCR beta chains recognize cytomegalovirus antigens. Presence/absence analyses assumed roughly uniform sequencing depth across donors, an assumption that may not hold. Because HLA typing was unavailable for some donors at each locus, only the typed subset was used in association tests. The classifier was reported to diagnose cytomegalovirus status with high specificity and sensitivity in both the original and validation cohorts. A further reported finding was that TCR beta sequences accurately predicted the HLA-A and HLA-B alleles for most subjects in the first cohort. Most TCR sequences were observed very rarely across donors, whereas some public TCRs were present in many individuals. Linkage disequilibrium might explain the correlated functional status among segregating V segments, but an unknown experimental factor could not be ruled out. A later analysis found that TCR association rates varied across HLA loci, with DRB1 alleles showing the most associated TCRs and HLA-C alleles the fewest. Several of the top co-occurrence clusters appeared to be linked to parvovirus B19, influenza, CMV and Epstein-Barr virus, according to a later analysis. The cohort was sequenced for TCR beta chains only, and without alpha or paired-chain data the features that could be detected were limited. In the study, about 150 TCR beta chains were listed as associated with cytomegalovirus.

Receptor amplification or capture employed the immunoSEQ multiplex PCR assay. The multiplex PCR relied on a mix of 60 forward primers for TCR Vbeta segments and 13 reverse primers for TCR Jbeta segments. The CDR3 region of rearranged TCR beta genes was amplified from genomic DNA with a multiplex PCR assay. On the Illumina HiSeq System, the amplified TCR beta libraries were sequenced as 87-base-pair reads. As for the original processing: A later analysis counted around 72 million unique TCR beta chains across the 500 to 850 repertoires, and some 11 million of these chains were shared by at least two donors. Raw reads were error-corrected and collapsed into unique sequences by a nearest-neighbor algorithm in which closely related sequences were merged to remove PCR and sequencing errors. To assign V, D and J gene segments, CDR3 sequences were aligned to IMGT reference sequences. For a sequence to be retained, at least a six-nucleotide match to both a V gene segment and a J gene segment was required. Rearrangements were classified as productive when the CDR3 lacked stop codons and remained in frame with V and J, and all other rearrangements were classified as non-productive. Following IMGT convention, CDR3 was defined as the stretch from the second conserved V-encoded cysteine to the conserved J-encoded phenylalanine. The earlier analysis of approximately 500 of the donors excluded sequences that lacked an unambiguous match to a single V gene segment. An earlier analysis of 500 to 700 of the donors classified V segments as functional when productive rearrangements were above 56.7% and as segregating when the standard deviation between donors was above 5%. To diagnose cytomegalovirus status from the catalog of TCR beta chain sequences, a statistical classification framework was built. A later analysis assigned V and J genes by comparing TCR nucleotide sequences with IMGT/GENE-DB human TR gene sequences. In a later analysis, CDR3 sequences and most-parsimonious VDJ recombination scenarios were assigned using the TCRdist pipeline. In a later analysis, each TCR beta chain was defined by its CDR3 amino acid sequence together with its V-gene family, and reads without a unique V-gene family were excluded. As a way to deal with suspected cross-contamination and a sequencing artifact, a later analysis dropped hundreds of nucleotide sequences that were highly shared and had low generation probability. In a later analysis, a clonal expansion index for each public chain was calculated from normalized within-repertoire ranks of inferred template counts. In a later analysis, generation probabilities were computed with a VDJ recombination model fitted to out-of-frame rearrangements, and the resulting probabilities were checked against IGoR. A later analysis scored TCR-TCR, TCR-HLA and TCR-CMV co-occurrence with hypergeometric tests, applying a repertoire-size bias correction to TCR pairs. False discovery rates were estimated in a later analysis by permuting HLA or CMV assignments 20 times. In a later analysis, co-occurring TCRs were grouped with DBSCAN, and TCRdist sequence similarity was added when clustering was performed within HLA-allele-positive subsets. Repertoires with fewer than 30,000 or more than 120,000 public chains, plus five repertoires with anomalous nucleotide sharing, were excluded from co-occurrence clustering. The table was pulled from immuneACCESS by TCRdb, which kept in-frame rearrangements only. Such tables lose some clones; where checked, under half of the loss comes from unresolved V genes, and the rest has no known cause. The V and J calls and clone size are taken from that table; D and trimming were inferred from the DNA. This sample holds 90,000 to 120,000 clones; around 76% were observed only once. The ten top clones hold less than 3.5% of the sample.

In total, 600 or so healthy bone marrow donors made up the cohort. At the time of sampling, every cohort member was nominally healthy, though immune exposures that went unrecorded were likely present. The donor tested CMV seropositive and was one of the 289 seropositive cohort members. Every donor gave a peripheral blood sample, and the peripheral blood mononuclear cells from that sample were used for TCR beta sequencing. Genomic DNA extraction from the blood cell samples was performed with the Qiagen DNeasy Blood Extraction Kit. Reading the germline V gene gives CDR1 MNHEY and CDR2 SVGAGI. The CDR3 has 15 amino acids, counting the end cysteine and phenylalanine. CDR3 DNA only is kept here, 45 bases in frame from base 1. V loses 4 bases of germline sequence and J loses 0 bases, and the interval between the two ends is 12 bases.

Material for sequencing was PBMCs. The receptor was derived from a man aged 25-45 years in good health and CMV-seropositive. Here the chain combines TRBV6-5 and TRBJ1-1; no confident D gene assignment can be made. The base sequence is TGTGCCAGCAGTTTAACAACAGACATGAACACTGAAGCTTTCTTT. It translates as CASSLTTDMNTEAFF.